One sample yielded the 10 T cell receptor beta chains listed below, sequenced in a study of T cells in Graves' hyperthyroidism and ophthalmopathy. TCR beta CDR3 regions were amplified from RNA. Primed by the HTBI set, a first-round RT-PCR was run on the TCR CDR3. Each CDR3 protein is one row after TCRdb ran MiXCR on the multiplex PCR reads. Among about 380,000 distinct CDR3 sequences listed, around a sixth were seen once. Sequenced input: blood. These receptors all come from a man younger than 35 with Graves' ophthalmopathy.

This clonotype has a handful of counts. The chain carries TRBV19 and TRBJ2-3, with 7 bases fitting TRBD1. Losses at the gene ends were 3 bases for V and 6 bases for J; bases not matched to a gene: 9. The germline V gene encodes CDR1 LNHDA and CDR2 SQIVND (reference sequence). The CDR3 is 15 residues long. The CDR3 DNA follows: TGTGCCAGTAGTATCCGGGACAGCGCAGGCGATACGCAGTATTTT. This sequence encodes CASSIRDSAGDTQYF.

This clonotype has a handful of counts. The chain couples TRBV6-1 to TRBJ1-1; D is possibly TRBD1 (5 bases). The germline V and J ends were trimmed by 5 bases and 2 bases, with 21 bases remaining between them. The CDR3 loop spans 17 amino acids. Germline V gene data show CDR1 as MNHNS and CDR2 as SASEGT. The CDR3 bases are TGTGCCAGCAGTCCCTTCCGCACGGGACTGATTAACACTGAAGCTTTCTTT. Residues: CASSPFRTGLINTEAFF.

This clonotype was observed a few times. The J gene is TRBJ2-1, the V gene TRBV5-1, with 12 nucleotides matching TRBD1. The CDR3 is 14 residues long. Looked up from germline, CDR1 is SGHRS and CDR2 is YFSETQ. J gave up 15 bases and V 6 bases, and 13 bases lay outside the gene matches. The CDR3 loop is CASTPGTGGLRRFF. In nucleotides, the CDR3 is TGCGCCAGCACCCCTGGGACAGGGGGCTTGAGAAGGTTCTTC.

The rearrangement uses TRBV20-1 and TRBJ2-5, with 8 bases aligning to TRBD2. This CDR3 spans 15 amino acids. Trimming took 1 base from V and 5 from J; bases not matched to a gene: 9. Germline CDR1 is DFQATT and CDR2 is SNEGSKA (reference sequence). CDR3 residues: CSARGGLAGRETQYF. In nucleotides, the CDR3 is TGCAGTGCTAGAGGGGGATTAGCGGGACGGGAGACCCAGTACTTC.

The rearrangement uses TRBV2 and TRBJ1-6; 11 bases match TRBD1. The V gene's germline CDR1 is SNHLY and CDR2 FYNNEI. The CDR3 covers 17 residues. V lost 5 bases, J lost 6 bases, and 9 bases stayed unmatched. CDR3 region: CASSSDRGPEANSPLHF. In nucleotides, the CDR3 is TGTGCCAGCAGTTCGGACAGGGGGCCAGAGGCTAATTCACCCCTCCACTTT.

The sample holds many counts of this clonotype. This chain links TRBV12-3 or TRBV12-4 with TRBJ1-1, with D maybe TRBD1 (5 bases). There are 14 residues in the CDR3. V was clipped by 6 bases and J by 0 bases, with 11 bases between them. CDR3 nucleotide sequence: TGTGCCAGCAGCCCCCTGACAGTGAACACTGAAGCTTTCTTT. Translated, it gives CASSPLTVNTEAFF.

This clonotype was seen a few times. The CDR3 reads CASSLLGTPEELFF. The CDR3 nucleotides read TGTGCCAGCAGTTTACTTGGTACACCGGAGGAGCTGTTTTTT. The chain is built from TRBV28 and TRBJ2-2; D gene ambiguous. This CDR3 spans 14 amino acids. The germline V gene encodes CDR1 MDHEN and CDR2 SYDVKM. Trimming took 2 bases from V and 10 from J, leaving 14 bases between them.

This clonotype was seen only a few times. In nucleotides, the CDR3 is TGTGCCAGCAGTCCCCGGGCCCCTGTGTACTACGAGCAGTACTTC. The encoded protein is CASSPRAPVYYEQYF. The chain is built from TRBV6-1 and TRBJ2-7; D unresolved. CDR3 size: 15 residues. The germline CDR1 and CDR2 sequences are MNHNS and SASEGT. V shed 5 bases and J shed 3 bases, with 17 bases lying between them.

This clonotype was recorded at least ten times. V and J are TRBV3-1 and TRBJ1-3; possible D gene TRBD1, 6 bases. CDR3 size: 15 residues. Trimming shortened V by 3 bases and J by 4 bases, and 13 bases separated the two germline ends. Germline lookup yields CDR1 LGHDT and CDR2 YNNKEL (reference sequence). The CDR3 sequence: CASSHIRGAGNTIYF. Written as DNA, the CDR3 is TGTGCCAGCAGCCATATCAGGGGCGCCGGAAACACCATATATTTT.

This clonotype was picked up a small number of times. The chain combines TRBV3-1 with TRBJ2-3; possibly TRBD1 or TRBD2 for D (7 bases each). Per germline, CDR1 LGHDT and CDR2 YNNKEL (reference sequence). CDR3 length: 17 amino acids. V lost 2 bases and J lost 3, with 18 bases in between. The CDR3: CASSQKWGGQLTDTQYF. CDR3 DNA: TGTGCCAGCAGCCAAAAATGGGGGGGACAGCTAACAGATACGCAGTATTTT.